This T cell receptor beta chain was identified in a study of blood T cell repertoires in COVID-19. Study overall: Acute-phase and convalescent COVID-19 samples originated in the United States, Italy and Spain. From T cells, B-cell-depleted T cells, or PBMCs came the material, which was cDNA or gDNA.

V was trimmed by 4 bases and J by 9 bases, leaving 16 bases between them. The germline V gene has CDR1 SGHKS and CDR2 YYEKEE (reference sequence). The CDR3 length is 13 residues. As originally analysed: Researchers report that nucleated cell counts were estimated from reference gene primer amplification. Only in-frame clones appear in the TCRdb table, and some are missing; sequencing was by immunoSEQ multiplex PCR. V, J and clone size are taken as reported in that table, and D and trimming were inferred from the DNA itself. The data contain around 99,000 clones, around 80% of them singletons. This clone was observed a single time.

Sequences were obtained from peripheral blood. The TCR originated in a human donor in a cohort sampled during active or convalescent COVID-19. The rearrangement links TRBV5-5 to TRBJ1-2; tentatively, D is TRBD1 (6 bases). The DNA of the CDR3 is TGTGCCAGCAGCCCCACAGGGATTGGTAGCTACACCTTC. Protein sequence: CASSPTGIGSYTF.